Shown below are 29 T cell receptor beta chains from a single sample sequenced in a study of blood T cell repertoires in COVID-19. The data were produced by immunoSEQ multiplex PCR, yet TCRdb's version contains in-frame clones alone and is incomplete. The data contain about 210,000 clones, around four fifths of them singletons. Sequencing used peripheral blood. The receptor set was obtained from a man aged 50-60 years with active or convalescent COVID-19.

The V and J genes are TRBV5-1 and TRBJ1-4; 8 nucleotides agree with TRBD1. This CDR3 contains 15 residues. Germline-derived CDR1 and CDR2 are SGHRS and YFSETQ. The V and J ends lost 2 bases and 7 bases, in that order; junction bases with no gene match: 7. CDR3 DNA: TGCGCCAGCAGCTTTTCAGGGGGCAGGAGTGAAAAACTGTTTTTT. Encoded protein: CASSFSGGRSEKLFF.

This chain joins TRBV2 and TRBJ2-5; D gene uncertain. The germline CDR1 and CDR2 sequences are SNHLY and FYNNEI. V was shortened by 4 bases and J by 3 bases, with 3 bases between the two germline ends. The CDR3 is 11 residues long. Here the CDR3 DNA reads TGTGCCAGCAGTGTAAAAGAGACCCAGTACTTC. Translation gives CASSVKETQYF.

This sequence joins TRBV2 and TRBJ1-5, with a possible D match to TRBD1 (6 bases). V gave up 5 bases and J gave up 7 bases, with 9 bases separating them. Germline-derived CDR1 and CDR2 are SNHLY and FYNNEI. The length of the CDR3 is 12 residues. For the CDR3, the DNA is TGTGCCAGCAGTACAGACAGGCAGCCCCAGCATTTT. Its protein product is CASSTDRQPQHF.

The chain couples TRBV19 to TRBJ2-3; 8 nucleotides match TRBD2. Trimming at V came to 3 bases and at J to 1 base, leaving 9 bases not matched to a gene. CDR3 length: 17 amino acids. Looked up from germline, CDR1 is LNHDA and CDR2 is SQIVND (reference sequence). The CDR3 protein is CASSIVPGGGRTDTQYF. CDR3 nucleotide sequence: TGTGCCAGTAGTATCGTCCCGGGCGGGGGGCGCACAGATACGCAGTATTTT.

The chain is built from TRBV4-1 and TRBJ2-7; 15 nucleotides match TRBD2. The length of the CDR3 is 17 residues. CDR1 is MGHRA and CDR2 is YSYEKL in the germline V gene. The trim removed 4 bases at V and 0 bases at J, leaving 4 bases unmatched. The CDR3 region has the DNA TGCGCCAGCAGCCTTCGGACTAGCGGGGGGGCCTCCTACGAGCAGTACTTC. This codes for CASSLRTSGGASYEQYF.

V is TRBV11-2 and J is TRBJ2-1; 7 nucleotides line up with TRBD2. The junction had 8 bases not matched to a gene; V was cut back by 11 bases and J by 4 bases. CDR3 length: 13 amino acids. Germline assignment: CDR1 SGHAT and CDR2 FQNNGV. The CDR3 spells CASGRGTYNEQFF. CDR3 nucleotides: TGTGCCTCTGGGCGGGGGACGTACAATGAGCAGTTCTTC. The full variable domain, with the rest looked up from reference TRBV11-2 and TRBJ2-1, is EAGVAQSPRYKIIEKRQSVAFWCNPISGHATLYWYQQILGQGPKLLIQFQNNGVVDDSQLPKDRFSAERLKGVDSTLKIQPAKLEDSAVYLCASGRGTYNEQFFGPGTRLTVL.

The chain carries TRBV7-2 and TRBJ2-1; 13 bases fit TRBD2. J gave up 6 bases and V 5 bases, and 7 bases lay outside the gene matches. The germline gives CDR1 SGHTA, CDR2 FQGNSA. The CDR3 totals 16 residues. The CDR3 nucleotides are TGTGCCAGCAGCCCCCAACTAGCGGGGGGGACCAATGAGCAGTTCTTC. This sequence encodes CASSPQLAGGTNEQFF.

The table lists this clone with a count of one. CDR3 amino acids: CASSARGRRSGANVLTF. The CDR3 DNA reads as TGTGCCAGCAGTGCCAGGGGGCGCAGGTCTGGGGCCAACGTCCTGACTTTC. The chain couples TRBV6-1 to TRBJ2-6, with TRBD1 identical over 8 bases. The trim removed 4 bases at V and 1 base at J, leaving 6 bases unmatched. The CDR3 is made up of 17 amino acids. Per the germline V gene, CDR1 is MNHNS and CDR2 is SASEGT.

In the case of this clone: A read error may produce the germline difference seen at one junction end. The J gene is TRBJ2-7, the V gene TRBV6-6; 7 bases are a match to TRBD1. CDR1 is MNHNY, CDR2 SVGAGI, per germline (reference sequence). The CDR3 runs 11 residues. The CDR3 coding sequence is TGTGCCAGCACCCCAGGGGACAGCTTCACCTTC. Amino acids: CASTPGDSFTF.

This chain joins TRBV28 and TRBJ1-2; TRBD1 aligns across 9 bases. This CDR3 region has 14 residues. V shed 3 bases, J shed 5 bases, and the junction held 4 bases outside the gene matches. Germline loops: CDR1 MDHEN, CDR2 SYDVKM. The CDR3: CASSFAQGAYGYTF. The CDR3 region has the DNA TGTGCCAGCAGTTTCGCACAGGGGGCATATGGCTACACCTTC.

The chain employs TRBV7-3 and TRBJ2-7, with TRBD1 identical over 8 bases. The V gene end was trimmed by 4 bases and the J gene end by 5 bases; junction bases not matched to a gene: 4. The CDR3 consists of 13 residues. From germline, CDR1 is SGHTA and CDR2 FQGTGA. The CDR3 sequence is CASSSDRGDEQYF. The CDR3 bases are TGTGCCAGCAGCTCTGACAGGGGCGACGAGCAGTACTTC.

V usage is TRBV18 and J usage is TRBJ2-3; TRBD2 matches at 7 bases. After removal of 3 bases from V and 6 bases from J, the junction contained 3 bases not matched to a gene. CDR3 length: 13 residues. Germline V gene data show CDR1 as KGHSH and CDR2 as LQKENI. The CDR3 here is CASSPTSLDTQYF. The CDR3 DNA reads as TGTGCCAGCTCACCGACTAGCCTGGATACGCAGTATTTT.

J is TRBJ2-2 and V is TRBV7-9, with a possible D match to TRBD1 (6 bases). The V and J ends lost 3 bases and 7 bases respectively, with 12 bases between them. The CDR3 totals 14 residues. In germline, CDR1 is SEHNR, CDR2 FQNEAQ (reference sequence). The CDR3 reads CASSFRGTDGELFF. In DNA form, the CDR3 reads TGTGCCAGCAGCTTCAGGGGAACGGACGGGGAGCTGTTTTTT.

The chain uses TRBV7-9 and TRBJ2-3; D gene ambiguous. With 1 base removed from V and 5 bases from J, the gap between germline ends came to 4 bases. CDR3 length equals 12 residues. Germline V gene lookup returns CDR1 SEHNR and CDR2 FQNEAQ (reference sequence). The CDR3 nucleotides are TGTGCCAGCAGCTTAGTCCAAGATACGCAGTATTTT. This codes for CASSLVQDTQYF.

CDR3 protein: CASSLWSDLQETQYF. The CDR3 region has the DNA TGTGCCAGCAGCTTATGGTCCGACTTGCAAGAGACCCAGTACTTC. The chain has TRBV7-8 and TRBJ2-5, with D unresolved. Trimming shortened V by 2 bases and J by 2 bases, and 12 bases separated the two germline ends. Germline loops: CDR1 SGHVS, CDR2 FQNEAQ. The CDR3 length is 15 residues.

The chain recombines TRBV20-1 with TRBJ2-1; unclear D gene. Germline CDR1 reads DFQATT; CDR2 reads SNEGSKA (reference sequence). The CDR3 runs 11 residues. Trimming took off 2 bases at V and 9 bases at J, with 8 bases between the two ends. This chain's CDR3 is CSARYGPEQFF. DNA for the CDR3: TGCAGTGCTAGATACGGTCCTGAGCAGTTCTTC.

The chain links TRBV4-2 to TRBJ2-3; 16 bases match TRBD2. CDR3 length: 18 residues. After removal of 5 bases from V and 1 base from J, the junction contained 6 bases not matched to a gene. CDR1 LGHNA and CDR2 YNFKEQ come from the germline V gene. The CDR3 loop reads CASSWGLAGGPGTDTQYF. The CDR3 coding sequence is TGTGCCAGCAGCTGGGGACTAGCGGGAGGGCCGGGCACAGATACGCAGTATTTT.

This clone came up once. The V gene is TRBV7-9, the J gene TRBJ2-7, with 7 positions matching TRBD2. The V segment lost 4 bases and the J segment 1 base; nucleotides outside the gene matches: 7. Germline values: CDR1 SEHNR, CDR2 FQNEAQ (reference sequence). The length of the CDR3 is 15 residues. The CDR3 DNA reads as TGTGCCAGCAGCTCCGGGACTACCCTTTCCTACGAGCAGTACTTC. Translating it yields CASSSGTTLSYEQYF.

The rearrangement joins TRBV9 to TRBJ1-2, with a possible D match to TRBD1 (5 bases). With 4 bases removed from V and 7 bases from J, the gap between germline ends came to 17 bases. The CDR3 spans 14 residues. From germline, CDR1 is SGDLS and CDR2 YYNGEE. The CDR3 bases are TGTGCCAGCAGCCCCCCCCGGGGGGAAACTGGCTACACCTTC. Translating it yields CASSPPRGETGYTF.

V is TRBV18 and J is TRBJ1-1, with unresolved D. Germline V lookup: CDR1 KGHSH, CDR2 LQKENI. The V and J ends lost 2 bases and 1 base respectively, with 8 bases between them. The CDR3 covers 14 residues. CDR3 nucleotides: TGTGCCAGCTCACCATTAGGGAGGAACACTGAAGCTTTCTTT. This gives the protein CASSPLGRNTEAFF. The entire variable domain, with the rest obtained from reference TRBV18 and TRBJ1-1, is as follows: NAGVMQNPRHLVRRRGQEARLRCSPMKGHSHVYWYRQLPEEGLKFMVYLQKENIIDESGMPKERFSAEFPKEGPSILRIQQVVRGDSAAYFCASSPLGRNTEAFFGQGTRLTVV.

The chain's CDR3 is CASSQNRGPYEQYF. CDR3 nucleotides: TGTGCCAGCTCACAGAACAGGGGACCCTACGAGCAGTACTTC. The rearrangement links TRBV18 to TRBJ2-7; 7 nucleotides agree with TRBD1. V shed 4 bases, J shed 2 bases, and the junction held 5 bases outside the gene matches. Germline values: CDR1 KGHSH, CDR2 LQKENI. The CDR3 covers 14 residues.

This clone was seen only a few times. This chain links TRBV19 with TRBJ1-1; D gene ambiguous. The CDR3 is 10 amino acids. CDR1 and CDR2 (germline): LNHDA, SQIVND (reference sequence). Trimming took off 9 bases at V and 1 base at J, with 3 bases between the two ends. The CDR3 DNA follows: TGTGCCAGCCGGAACACTGAAGCTTTCTTT. This encodes CASRNTEAFF. Full variable domain (outside the CDR3, taken from reference TRBV19 and TRBJ1-1): DGGITQSPKYLFRKEGQNVTLSCEQNLNHDAMYWYRQDPGQGLRLIYYSQIVNDFQKGDIAEGYSVSREKKESFPLTVTSAQKNPTAFYLCASRNTEAFFGQGTRLTVV.

The chain combines TRBV27 with TRBJ1-2, with D perhaps matching TRBD1 (5 bases). Germline values: CDR1 MNHEY, CDR2 SMNVEV (reference sequence). Trimming stripped 9 bases from V and 0 bases from J, with 17 bases between. The CDR3 sequence is 15 residues long. The CDR3 sequence: CASSTGGPTNYGYTF. CDR3 coding DNA: TGTGCCAGTTCGACCGGGGGACCTACTAACTATGGCTACACCTTC.

The chain recombines TRBV30 with TRBJ1-3; D is undetermined. The CDR3 consists of 12 residues. Germline V CDR1 and CDR2: GTSNPN, SVGIG (reference sequence). V lost 5 bases, J lost 1 base, and 6 bases lay in between. The CDR3 DNA reads TGTGCCTGGGCGCAGTCTGGAAACACCATATATTTT. This codes for CAWAQSGNTIYF.

This clone was counted only a few times. The gene calls are TRBV28 and TRBJ2-5; D may be TRBD2 (6 bases). The V and J ends lost 2 bases and 4 bases respectively, with 8 bases between them. The CDR3 runs 13 residues. Germline CDR1 MDHEN, CDR2 SYDVKM. The CDR3 loop reads CASSLRGLETQYF. CDR3 in DNA: TGTGCCAGCAGTTTACGGGGGTTAGAGACCCAGTACTTC.

A single count supports this clone. V and J are TRBV3-1 (or the pseudogene TRBV3-2) and TRBJ2-5, with 8 bases aligning to TRBD1. The J segment lost 7 bases and the V segment lost 2 bases, leaving 3 bases of the junction unmatched. Germline V gene lookup returns CDR1 LGHDT and CDR2 YNNKEL (reference sequence). The CDR3 has 13 amino acids. This CDR3 reads CASSQLDRGTQYF. The CDR3 coding sequence is TGTGCCAGCAGCCAACTCGACAGGGGGACCCAGTACTTC.

The CDR3 protein is CATSGVSSTDTQYF. CDR3 DNA: TGTGCCACTAGCGGGGTTTCTAGCACAGATACGCAGTATTTT. The chain recombines TRBV28 with TRBJ2-3, with 9 bases aligning to TRBD2. CDR1 and CDR2 from the germline V gene are MDHEN and SYDVKM. Trimming removed 10 bases from V and 0 bases from J; junction bases left unmatched: 5. The CDR3 contains 14 residues. The variable domain in full, with the rest retrieved from reference TRBV28 and TRBJ2-3, is DVKVTQSSRYLVKRTGEKVFLECVQDMDHENMFWYRQDPGLGLRLIYFSYDVKMKEKGDIPEGYSVSREKKERFSLILESASTNQTSMYLCATSGVSSTDTQYFGPGTRLTVL.

The J gene is TRBJ1-6, the V gene TRBV7-6; perhaps TRBD1 as D (6 bases). The CDR3 covers 17 residues. V dropped 2 bases and J dropped 5 bases, with 16 bases sitting between them. Per the germline V gene, CDR1 is SGHVS and CDR2 is FNYEAQ. The CDR3 bases are TGTGCCAGCAGCTTATGGAGGTTGGGACAAGATAATTCACCCCTCCACTTT. Encoded protein: CASSLWRLGQDNSPLHF.

V is TRBV9 and J is TRBJ1-3, with TRBD1 identical over 9 bases. Germline V lookup: CDR1 SGDLS, CDR2 YYNGEE. The CDR3 has 14 amino acids. V lost 3 bases, J lost 2 bases, and 0 bases stayed unmatched. CDR3 protein: CASSGTGAGNTIYF. CDR3 nucleotides: TGTGCCAGCAGCGGGACAGGGGCTGGAAACACCATATATTTT.